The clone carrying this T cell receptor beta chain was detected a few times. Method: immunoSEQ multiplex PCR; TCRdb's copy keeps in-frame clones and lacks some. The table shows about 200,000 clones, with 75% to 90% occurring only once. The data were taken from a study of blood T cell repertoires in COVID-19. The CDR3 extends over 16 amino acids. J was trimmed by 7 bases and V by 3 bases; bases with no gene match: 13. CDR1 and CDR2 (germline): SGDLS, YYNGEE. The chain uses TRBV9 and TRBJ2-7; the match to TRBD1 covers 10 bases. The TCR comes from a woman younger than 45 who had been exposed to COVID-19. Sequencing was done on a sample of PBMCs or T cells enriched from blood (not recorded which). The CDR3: CASSASGTGVPGEQYF. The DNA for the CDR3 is TGTGCCAGCAGCGCTTCCGGGACAGGGGTTCCGGGTGAGCAGTACTTC.